One and the same sample provided the 26 T cell receptor beta chains below, sequenced in a study of blood T cell repertoires in COVID-19. Method: immunoSEQ multiplex PCR; TCRdb's copy keeps in-frame clones and lacks some. The data hold about 320,000 clones, with 75% to 90% observed a single time. Sequencing was carried out using PBMCs or T cells enriched from blood (not recorded which). The receptors here all came from a woman aged 25 to 39 who had been exposed to COVID-19.

The rearrangement links TRBV21-1 to TRBJ1-2; TRBD1, the table's D call, was not compared with the DNA. TRBV21-1 is a pseudogene segment. The CDR3 sequence is 15 residues long. The CDR3 bases are TGTGCCAGCAGCAAAAGGGGGACAGCTAACTATGGCTACACCTTC. Translated, it gives CASSKRGTANYGYTF.

CDR3 in DNA: TGTGCCAGCAGTGAACAGGGTTTGGGGAATCAGCCCCAGCATTTT. Protein product: CASSEQGLGNQPQHF. The chain carries TRBV2 and TRBJ1-5, with a tentative D call TRBD1 (5 bases). The V end lost 2 bases, the J end lost 4 bases, and 12 bases lay between the germline ends. The CDR3 has 15 residues. Germline values: CDR1 SNHLY, CDR2 FYNNEI.

V and J are TRBV3-1 (or the pseudogene TRBV3-2) and TRBJ2-7; possible D gene TRBD2, 5 bases. The CDR3 totals 14 residues. Germline CDR1 is LGHDT and CDR2 is YNNKEL (reference sequence). The V and J ends lost 2 bases and 3 bases respectively, with 11 bases between them. CDR3 nucleotide sequence: TGTGCCAGCAGCCAATCGAGGGTCTTCTACGAGCAGTACTTC. It codes for CASSQSRVFYEQYF.

V usage is TRBV6-5 and J usage is TRBJ2-7; 10 bases line up with TRBD1. V shed 3 bases and J 2 bases; nucleotides not matched to a gene: 4. Germline V gene sequence: CDR1 MNHEY, CDR2 SVGAGI. The CDR3 runs 15 residues. The CDR3, as DNA: TGTGCCAGCAGTTATAGGGGACAGGGGCCCTACGAGCAGTACTTC. It specifies CASSYRGQGPYEQYF.

This clone came up a few times. The gene calls are TRBV19 and TRBJ1-1; TRBD1 matches at 8 bases. J gave up 3 bases and V 5 bases, and 11 bases lay outside the gene matches. The CDR3 consists of 16 residues. Germline CDR1 reads LNHDA; CDR2 reads SQIVND (reference sequence). The CDR3 protein is CASSPRTGSLDTEAFF. DNA for the CDR3: TGTGCCAGTAGTCCTCGGACAGGGAGTTTGGACACTGAAGCTTTCTTT.

The chain employs TRBV11-3 and TRBJ2-1; 10 nucleotides agree with TRBD1. CDR1 is SGHNT and CDR2 is YENEEA in the germline V gene. The CDR3 length is 13 residues. V shed 2 bases, J shed 14 bases, and the junction held 6 bases outside the gene matches. The CDR3 DNA is TGTGCCAGCAGCTTAAATCCAGGACAGGGGGAGTTCTTC. It yields the protein CASSLNPGQGEFF. Variable domain in full (rest from reference TRBV11-3 and TRBJ2-1): EAGVVQSPRYKIIEKKQPVAFWCNPISGHNTLYWYLQNLGQGPELLIRYENEEAVDDSQLPKDRFSAERLKGVDSTLKIQPAELGDSAVYLCASSLNPGQGEFFGPGTRLTVL.

Details on this clone: The sample holds other DNA sequences that translate to the same CDR3. V gene TRBV30 combines with J gene TRBJ1-5; maybe TRBD1 (5 bases). The CDR3 has 14 amino acids. V was cut by 1 base and J by 4 bases, with 11 bases left in between. CDR1 is GTSNPN and CDR2 is SVGIG in the germline V gene (reference sequence). For the CDR3, the DNA is TGTGCCTGGAGTGGGGGGGGAGGTAATCAGCCCCAGCATTTT. Residues: CAWSGGGGNQPQHF. Full variable domain (outside the CDR3, taken from reference TRBV30 and TRBJ1-5): SQTIHQWPATLVQPVGSPLSLECTVEGTSNPNLYWYRQAAGRGLQLLFYSVGIGQISSEVPQNLSASRPQDRQFILSSKKLLLSDSGFYLCAWSGGGGNQPQHFGDGTRLSIL.

This chain links TRBV7-8 with TRBJ2-1; 10 bases are shared with TRBD2. Trimming at V came to 3 bases and at J to 8 bases, leaving 7 bases not matched to a gene. Germline assignment: CDR1 SGHVS and CDR2 FQNEAQ. The CDR3 length is 15 residues. The DNA for the CDR3 is TGTGCCAGCAGCTTCCCCAGCGGGGGGGAAGATGAGCAGTTCTTC. Its protein is CASSFPSGGEDEQFF.

The V call is TRBV28, the J call TRBJ1-1, with D perhaps matching TRBD1 (5 bases). Trimming removed 7 bases from V and 4 bases from J, with 16 bases in between. There are 14 residues in the CDR3. In germline, CDR1 is MDHEN, CDR2 SYDVKM. The CDR3 reads CASIFREGRTEAFF. Here the CDR3 DNA reads TGTGCCAGCATCTTCAGGGAGGGACGCACTGAAGCTTTCTTT.

The rearrangement links TRBV19 to TRBJ2-7, with 13 bases identical to TRBD2. Germline CDR1 and CDR2: LNHDA and SQIVND (reference sequence). V shed 9 bases, J shed 0 bases, and the junction held 8 bases outside the gene matches. This CDR3 comprises 16 residues. CDR3 residues: CASARLAGGYSYEQYF. The DNA for the CDR3 is TGTGCCAGCGCAAGACTAGCGGGGGGTTACTCCTACGAGCAGTACTTC.

This clone was seen only a few times. This sequence joins TRBV5-1 and TRBJ1-1; 12 bases are shared with TRBD1. This CDR3 spans 14 amino acids. J lost 6 bases, V lost 5 bases, and 5 bases had no gene match. From germline, CDR1 is SGHRS and CDR2 YFSETQ. CDR3: CASRGTGGFAEAFF. CDR3 sequence (DNA): TGCGCCAGCAGGGGGACAGGGGGCTTCGCTGAAGCTTTCTTT.

As concerns this clone: This specimen includes other DNA sequences encoding the same CDR3. This rearrangement joins TRBV30 to TRBJ1-4; perhaps TRBD1 as D (5 bases). Per the germline V gene, CDR1 is GTSNPN and CDR2 is SVGIG (reference sequence). Trimming left V 0 bases short and J 5 bases short, with 10 bases between. CDR3 size: 14 residues. CDR3 residues: CAWSVGGSNEKLFF. The CDR3 DNA sequence: TGTGCCTGGAGTGTCGGGGGGTCGAATGAAAAACTGTTTTTT.

The chain couples TRBV5-1 to TRBJ2-7, with a weak D call TRBD2 (6 bases). This CDR3 comprises 14 residues. V lost 0 bases and J lost 3, with 10 bases in between. CDR1 SGHRS and CDR2 YFSETQ come from the germline V gene. The CDR3 sequence is CASSLGQGGYEQYF. The CDR3 DNA sequence: TGCGCCAGCAGCTTGGGTCAGGGAGGCTACGAGCAGTACTTC.

V usage is TRBV28 and J usage is TRBJ1-2, with unresolved D. V was shortened by 2 bases and J by 4 bases, with 11 bases between the two germline ends. Germline V gene sequence: CDR1 MDHEN, CDR2 SYDVKM. The CDR3 has 14 residues. In DNA form, the CDR3 reads TGTGCCAGCAGTTTACTGGCCGCTGTCTATGGCTACACCTTC. Its translation: CASSLLAAVYGYTF.

This clone has only one observation. CDR3 in amino acids: CASSFIDNEQFF. The DNA for the CDR3 is TGTGCCAGCAGCTTTATCGACAATGAGCAGTTCTTC. V and J are TRBV7-9 and TRBJ2-1; no firm D call. The CDR3 sequence is 12 residues long. Deletions cut 3 bases from V and 5 bases from J, with 5 bases between. Germline lookup yields CDR1 SEHNR and CDR2 FQNEAQ (reference sequence).

The genes are TRBV7-2 and TRBJ2-7; 10 bases agree with TRBD2. Unmatched junction bases numbered 9, after V lost 4 bases and J lost 6 bases. Germline CDR1 reads SGHTA; CDR2 reads FQGNSA. CDR3 size: 15 residues. This CDR3 reads CASSSYLAGEGEQYF. DNA for the CDR3: TGTGCCAGCAGCTCCTATCTAGCGGGAGAGGGCGAGCAGTACTTC.

This rearrangement joins TRBV30 to TRBJ1-2; D unclear. CDR3 length equals 12 residues. Germline V gene data show CDR1 as GTSNPN and CDR2 as SVGIG (reference sequence). The germline V and J ends were trimmed by 4 bases and 6 bases, with 12 bases remaining between them. CDR3 amino acids: CAWIRSANGYTF. CDR3 bases: TGTGCCTGGATTCGGTCCGCGAATGGCTACACCTTC.

The rearrangement uses TRBV28 and TRBJ1-4, with 10 bases aligning to TRBD1. Germline V gene sequence: CDR1 MDHEN, CDR2 SYDVKM. V trimming: 5 bases; J trimming: 8 bases; junction bases outside the gene matches: 11. This CDR3 comprises 16 residues. The CDR3 sequence: CASSTFGGQGYEKLFF. The CDR3 DNA follows: TGTGCCAGCAGTACCTTTGGGGGACAGGGGTACGAAAAACTGTTTTTT.

As DNA, the CDR3 is TGCAGTGCTAGTGAAAATAGCCATGAGCAGTTCTTC. Encoded protein: CSASENSHEQFF. J is TRBJ2-1 and V is TRBV20-1; no reliable D call. This CDR3 has 12 residues. The germline V and J ends were trimmed by 3 bases and 8 bases, with 11 bases remaining between them. Germline CDR1 is DFQATT and CDR2 is SNEGSKA (reference sequence).

The genes are TRBV5-1 and TRBJ1-2; TRBD1 matches at 11 bases. CDR1 SGHRS and CDR2 YFSETQ come from the germline V gene. The CDR3 totals 15 residues. V trimming: 4 bases; J trimming: 3 bases; junction bases outside the gene matches: 5. CDR3 DNA sequence: TGCGCCAGCAGCGCCCGGACAGGGGGCGACTATGGCTACACCTTC. Translation gives CASSARTGGDYGYTF.

The DNA for the CDR3 is TGCGCCAGCAGCTTGAATGGAGGCACCGGGGAGCTGTTTTTT. This sequence encodes CASSLNGGTGELFF. The V and J genes are TRBV5-1 and TRBJ2-2, with a weak D call TRBD2 (5 bases). With 1 base removed from V and 4 bases from J, the gap between germline ends came to 8 bases. The CDR3 is made up of 14 amino acids. Germline assignment: CDR1 SGHRS and CDR2 YFSETQ.

V usage is TRBV9 and J usage is TRBJ1-5, with D maybe TRBD1 (6 bases). This CDR3 has 15 residues. CDR1 and CDR2 (germline): SGDLS, YYNGEE. The V end was cut by 0 bases, the J end by 6 bases, with 13 bases between. The DNA for the CDR3 is TGTGCCAGCAGCGTAGGGGGGGGCGAGGGTCAGCCCCAGCATTTT. Translation: CASSVGGGEGQPQHF.

The V and J genes are TRBV28 and TRBJ1-5; TRBD1 matches at 9 bases. Germline values: CDR1 MDHEN, CDR2 SYDVKM. This CDR3 contains 15 residues. V was clipped by 6 bases and J by 7 bases; unmatched bases: 10. Written as DNA, the CDR3 is TGTGCCAGCAGCACCAGGAGGACAGGGGACCAGCCCCAGCATTTT. It is translated as CASSTRRTGDQPQHF.

This sequence joins TRBV2 and TRBJ1-5, with D perhaps TRBD1 (5 bases). Germline V CDR1 and CDR2: SNHLY, FYNNEI. The V gene lost 9 bases and the J gene lost 9 bases, with 21 bases spanning the gap. The CDR3 covers 14 residues. As DNA, the CDR3 is TGTGCCAGTAGATTCGGCCGGGAGAGGGGGCCCCAGCATTTT. It specifies CASRFGRERGPQHF.

J is TRBJ1-3 and V is TRBV18, with 10 nucleotides matching TRBD1. The germline V gene encodes CDR1 KGHSH and CDR2 LQKENI. V gave up 3 bases and J gave up 4 bases; unmatched junction bases: 3. The CDR3 is 15 amino acids. CDR3 sequence: CASSPTDRGGNTIYF. The CDR3 region has the DNA TGTGCCAGCTCACCCACGGACAGGGGGGGAAACACCATATATTTT.

This clone was detected once. The genes are TRBV28 and TRBJ1-2; TRBD1 aligns across 7 bases. The CDR3 has 12 amino acids. With V trimmed by 11 bases and J by 3 bases, 6 bases remained unmatched. Per germline, CDR1 MDHEN and CDR2 SYDVKM. This CDR3 reads CAGQDLDYGYTF. For the CDR3, the DNA is TGTGCCGGACAGGATTTAGACTATGGCTACACCTTC.